This T cell receptor (beta chain) was sequenced during a study of beta chain features in type 1 diabetes. Study observations and caveats: Researchers report that Type 1 diabetes patients had moderately but significantly shorter TCRB CDR3s across all four CD4+ subsets.

In regard to this clone: Its antigen is still unknown.

Reverse transcription of all isolated RNA meant that expressed TCRB transcripts were sequenced. Repertoires were generated with immunoSEQ multiplex PCR, while TCRdb's copy carries only in-frame clones and drops some. This sample has more than 550,000 clones, with over 13% found just once. The CDR3 totals 17 residues. V shed 4 bases and J 3 bases; nucleotides not matched to a gene: 13. Germline V gene sequence: CDR1 MDHEN, CDR2 SYDVKM. The chain has TRBV28 and TRBJ2-5; 8 positions agree with TRBD2. The TCR sequence derives from a man aged 18 to 30 with type 1 diabetes. What was sequenced was naive CD4+ T cells from blood. The CDR3 DNA sequence: TGTGCCAGCAGTTCCCCCTTGGTAGCGGGGATGGAAGAGACCCAGTACTTC. Protein product: CASSSPLVAGMEETQYF.